This TCR beta chain is from a study of cytomegalovirus exposure and HLA in healthy donors. Study-wide findings and caveats: The study recorded fewer than 200 TCR beta chains that were cytomegalovirus-associated. CMV serostatus stood as the only immune exposure information on hand. It was reported that the classifier diagnosed cytomegalovirus status with high specificity and sensitivity in both the original and validation cohorts.

Primers for the PCR totalled 60 Vbeta and 13 Jbeta. Clones were read by immunoSEQ multiplex PCR, and TCRdb kept only the in-frame ones, dropping some. The data show 160,000 or so clones, 80% to 90% seen once. About this clone: Its target is not known.

The origin of this receptor is a woman between 50 and 59 years old in good health and CMV-seronegative. Sequenced: PBMCs.

The CDR3 DNA reads as TGTGCCTGGACGACAGGGTTTGGCGGGGAGCTGTTTTTT. Translation: CAWTTGFGGELFF. The chain employs TRBV30 and TRBJ2-2; 7 bases map to TRBD1. J was trimmed by 7 bases and V by 4 bases; bases with no gene match: 6. From germline, CDR1 is GTSNPN and CDR2 SVGIG (reference sequence). The CDR3 spans 13 residues.